The sequence of this T cell receptor beta chain was determined in a study of T cells in Graves' hyperthyroidism and ophthalmopathy. Study in general: Peripheral blood sampling occurred at initial diagnosis, before any treatment. Study-wide findings and caveats: Among clonotypes expanded in thyroid above 0.001, most were also found in blood. Patients with ophthalmopathy were separated from those with stable hyperthyroidism by a 13 V-J model.

Hyperthyroidism had been newly diagnosed in patients aged 18 to 65, and its duration was under 2 months. Germline V gene data show CDR1 as SGHVS and CDR2 as FNYEAQ. The trim removed 5 bases at V and 4 bases at J, leaving 17 bases unmatched. The CDR3 has 18 amino acids. In the case of this clonotype: Its antigen remains unidentified. Because the CDR3 is missing its conserved closing phenylalanine or tryptophan, this is likely a read error.

Researchers amplified the TCR beta CDR3 regions from RNA transcripts. First-round RT-PCR targeting the TCR CDR3 was performed with the HTBI primer set. TCRdb independently ran MiXCR on the multiplex PCR reads; one entry per CDR3 protein. The sample lists approximately 260,000 distinct CDR3 sequences; over 12% were seen once. V usage is TRBV7-6 and J usage is TRBJ1-3; 7 bases line up with TRBD1. This receptor was identified in a woman aged 45-65 years with Graves' hyperthyroidism that later progressed to Graves' ophthalmopathy. The sequencing input was blood. As DNA, the CDR3 is TGTGCCAGCAGCGGGGTAGAGACAGGGAAATTGTGGGGAAACACCATATATCTT. Translating it yields CASSGVETGKLWGNTIYL.